A selection of T cell receptor beta chains follows, all from one sample in a study of blood T cell repertoires in COVID-19. Data came from immunoSEQ multiplex PCR; TCRdb stores just in-frame clones and leaves some out. The sample has roughly 190,000 clones; over 80% are singletons. Input material: PBMCs or T cells enriched from blood (not recorded which). Receptors were obtained from a young woman who had been exposed to COVID-19. Each CDR3 is given with its conserved first and last residue. D genes are given only for firm matches. Size is omitted from some rows. Given values are once, few, many or a class for expanded clones.

J gene: TRBJ2-7
D gene: TRBD1
V gene: TRBV27
clone size: few
CDR3 DNA: TGTGCCAGCAGCGCCGGGACAGGGGCCAGCTCCTACGAGCAGTACTTC
CDR3 protein: CASSAGTGASSYEQYF

J gene: TRBJ1-2
D gene: .
V gene: TRBV15
clone size: .
CDR3 DNA: TGTGCCACCAGCATGGACAGAGACTATGGCTACACCTTC
CDR3 protein: CATSMDRDYGYTF

J gene: TRBJ2-7
D gene: TRBD2
V gene: TRBV6-5
clone size: .
CDR3 DNA: TGTGCCAGCAGTTACTCTGCTAGCGGGGGTGCCTACGAGCAGTACTTC
CDR3 protein: CASSYSASGGAYEQYF

J gene: TRBJ2-1
D gene: TRBD2
V gene: TRBV11-3
clone size: .
CDR3 DNA: TGTGCCAGCAGCTTAATAGCGGGGGGGCAGGGCAATGAGCAGTTCTTC
CDR3 protein: CASSLIAGGQGNEQFF

J gene: TRBJ1-1
D gene: .
V gene: TRBV7-9
clone size: once
CDR3 DNA: TGTGCCAGCAGTCCCCGGCCCGGAGGTAATGAAGCTTTCTTT
CDR3 protein: CASSPRPGGNEAFF

J gene: TRBJ1-3
D gene: TRBD1
V gene: TRBV19
clone size: .
CDR3 DNA: TGTGCCAGTAGTACAAACCAGGGGGCCGCTGGAAACACCATATATTTT
CDR3 protein: CASSTNQGAAGNTIYF

J gene: TRBJ1-1
D gene: TRBD1
V gene: TRBV6-5
clone size: .
CDR3 DNA: TGTGCCAGCAGGGGACAGGTAGCGAACACTGAAGCTTTCTTT
CDR3 protein: CASRGQVANTEAFF

J gene: TRBJ1-3
D gene: .
V gene: TRBV19
clone size: .
CDR3 DNA: TGTGCCAGTAGTACGAAAGGACAGAACTCTGGAAACACCATATATTTT
CDR3 protein: CASSTKGQNSGNTIYF

J gene: TRBJ1-2
D gene: TRBD1
V gene: TRBV2
clone size: .
CDR3 DNA: TGTGCCAGCAGTTTGACAGGGGCCTATGGCTACACCTTC
CDR3 protein: CASSLTGAYGYTF

J gene: TRBJ2-1
D gene: TRBD1
V gene: TRBV5-1
clone size: .
CDR3 DNA: TGCGCCAGCAGCTTGGGGGACAGTAACAATGAGCAGTTCTTC
CDR3 protein: CASSLGDSNNEQFF

J gene: TRBJ2-5
D gene: .
V gene: TRBV2
clone size: .
CDR3 DNA: TGTGCCAGCAGGGACAGTGGGGCGGAGACCCAGTACTTC
CDR3 protein: CASRDSGAETQYF

J gene: TRBJ1-1
D gene: TRBD1
V gene: TRBV2
clone size: .
CDR3 DNA: TGTGCCAGCAGTCATGACAGGGACACTGAAGCTTTCTTT
CDR3 protein: CASSHDRDTEAFF

J gene: TRBJ2-1
D gene: .
V gene: TRBV7-9
clone size: .
CDR3 DNA: TGTGCCAGCAGCGATCGCATCTTCGGGGACAATGAGCAGTTCTTC
CDR3 protein: CASSDRIFGDNEQFF

J gene: TRBJ1-1
D gene: .
V gene: TRBV4-3
clone size: once
CDR3 DNA: TGCGCCAGCAGCCAAAGGCTAGGGAACACTGAAGCTTTCTTT
CDR3 protein: CASSQRLGNTEAFF

J gene: TRBJ2-3
D gene: .
V gene: TRBV25-1
clone size: .
CDR3 DNA: TGTGCCAGCAGTGAATATTCCTTAACAGATACGCAGTATTTT
CDR3 protein: CASSEYSLTDTQYF

J gene: TRBJ1-1
D gene: .
V gene: TRBV19
clone size: .
CDR3 DNA: TGTGCCAGTAGTGGTGCTCCACTCATACTGAACACTGAAGCTTTCTTT
CDR3 protein: CASSGAPLILNTEAFF